This T cell receptor beta chain is from a study of blood T cell repertoires in COVID-19. Profiled with immunoSEQ multiplex PCR; TCRdb holds only in-frame clones, not every one. The data show approximately 150,000 clones, 65% to 85% seen once. The V and J ends lost 2 bases and 3 bases respectively, with 14 bases between them. Germline V gene sequence: CDR1 SEHNR, CDR2 FQNEAQ (reference sequence). The length of the CDR3 is 15 residues. The sequencing sample was made of peripheral blood. This clonotype originated in a man between 60 and 70 years old with active or convalescent COVID-19. The genes are TRBV7-9 and TRBJ2-7; D gene unclear. The CDR3 nucleotides are TGTGCCAGCAGCTTAAATGGTCAGGTCGACTACGAGCAGTACTTC. Translation: CASSLNGQVDYEQYF. Combining the CDR3 with reference TRBV7-9 and TRBJ2-7 gives the whole variable domain DTGVSQNPRHKITKRGQNVTFRCDPISEHNRLYWYRQTLGQGPEFLTYFQNEAQLEKSRLLSDRFSAERPKGSFSTLEIQRTEQGDSAMYLCASSLNGQVDYEQYFGPGTRLTVT.